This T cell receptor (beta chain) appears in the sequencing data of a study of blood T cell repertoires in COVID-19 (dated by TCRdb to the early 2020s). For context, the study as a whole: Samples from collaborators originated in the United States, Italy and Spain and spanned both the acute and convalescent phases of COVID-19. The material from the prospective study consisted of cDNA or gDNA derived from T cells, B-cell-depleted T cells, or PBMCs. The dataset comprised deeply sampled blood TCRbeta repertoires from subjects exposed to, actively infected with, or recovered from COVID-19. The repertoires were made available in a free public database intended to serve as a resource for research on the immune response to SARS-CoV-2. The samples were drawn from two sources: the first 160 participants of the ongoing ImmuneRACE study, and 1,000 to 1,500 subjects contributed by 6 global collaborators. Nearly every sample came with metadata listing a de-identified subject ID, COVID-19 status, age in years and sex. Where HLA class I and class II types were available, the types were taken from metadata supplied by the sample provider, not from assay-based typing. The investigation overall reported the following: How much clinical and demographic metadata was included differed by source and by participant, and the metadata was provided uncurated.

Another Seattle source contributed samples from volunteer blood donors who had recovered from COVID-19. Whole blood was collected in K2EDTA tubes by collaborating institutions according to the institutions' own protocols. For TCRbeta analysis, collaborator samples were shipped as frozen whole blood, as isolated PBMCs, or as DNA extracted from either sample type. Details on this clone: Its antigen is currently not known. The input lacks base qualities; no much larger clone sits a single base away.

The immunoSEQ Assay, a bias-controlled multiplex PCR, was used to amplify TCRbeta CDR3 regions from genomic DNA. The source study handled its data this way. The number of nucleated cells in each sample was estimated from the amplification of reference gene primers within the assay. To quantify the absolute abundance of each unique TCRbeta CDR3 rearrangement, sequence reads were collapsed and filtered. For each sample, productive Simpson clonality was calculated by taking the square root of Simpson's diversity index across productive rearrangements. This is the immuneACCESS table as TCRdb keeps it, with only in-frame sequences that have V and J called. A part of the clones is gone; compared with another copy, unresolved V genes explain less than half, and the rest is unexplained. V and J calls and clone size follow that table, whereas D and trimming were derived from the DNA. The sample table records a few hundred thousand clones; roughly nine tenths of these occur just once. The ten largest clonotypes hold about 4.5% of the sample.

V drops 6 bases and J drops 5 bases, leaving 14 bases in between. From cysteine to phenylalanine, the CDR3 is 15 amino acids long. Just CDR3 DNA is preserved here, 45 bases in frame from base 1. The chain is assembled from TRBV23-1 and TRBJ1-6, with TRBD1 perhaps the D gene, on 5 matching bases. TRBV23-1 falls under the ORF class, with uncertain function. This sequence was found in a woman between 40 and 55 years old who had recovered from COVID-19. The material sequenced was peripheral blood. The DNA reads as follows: TGCGCCAGCAGAATGACAGAGCGAAATAATTCACCCCTCCACTTT. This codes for CASRMTERNNSPLHF.